This entry features one T cell receptor beta chain sequence. The antigen it binds to is not known. Base qualities are not at hand, and no much larger clone is one base apart. The immunoSEQ Assay, a bias-controlled multiplex PCR, was used to amplify TCRbeta CDR3 regions from genomic DNA. On the study's bioinformatics: Nucleated cell counts per sample were estimated from amplification of reference gene primers within the assay. Sequence reads were collapsed and filtered to measure the absolute abundance of every unique TCRbeta CDR3 rearrangement. Productive Simpson clonality was computed per sample as the square root of Simpson's diversity index over productive rearrangements. The source is immuneACCESS, and TCRdb retained only in-frame sequences with V and J called. Part of the clones is not carried over; for the studies checked, unresolved V genes explain less than half of this, and the remainder is unexplained. V and J calls and clone size follow that table, whereas D and trimming were derived from the DNA. Present in this sample are around 250,000 clones, 86% of which were seen just once. About 3% of the sample is in the top ten clones.

These data come from a study of blood T cell repertoires in COVID-19 (dated by TCRdb to between 2020 and 2021). About the investigation overall: Samples covering the acute and convalescent phases of COVID-19 were provided by collaborators in the United States, Italy and Spain. The material from the prospective study consisted of cDNA or gDNA derived from T cells, B-cell-depleted T cells, or PBMCs. Deeply sampled blood TCRbeta repertoires from subjects exposed to, actively infected with, or recovered from COVID-19 were included in the dataset. The repertoires were made available in a free public database intended to serve as a resource for research on the immune response to SARS-CoV-2. Samples were obtained from the ongoing ImmuneRACE study (first 160 participants) and from some 1,300 subjects provided by 6 global collaborators. The sample metadata nearly always contained a de-identified subject ID, COVID-19 status, age in years and sex. Where available, HLA class I and class II types were obtained from metadata supplied by the sample provider rather than from assay-based typing. Summary of the overall study and its limitations: The amount of clinical and demographic metadata varied by source and participant and was provided uncurated.

Collaborating institutions collected whole blood in K2EDTA tubes following their own protocols. For TCRbeta analysis, collaborators shipped samples as frozen whole blood, isolated PBMCs, or DNA extracted from either of those sample types. Taken from cysteine to phenylalanine, the CDR3 has 15 residues. The CDR3 DNA has 45 bases and is translated from base 1. CDR1 and CDR2, looked up from the germline V gene, are SGDLS and YYNGEE. V is trimmed back by 0 bases and J by 11 bases, and the junction contains 4 bases that no gene match accounts for. This receptor chain uses TRBV9 and TRBJ2-3; TRBD2 fits 15 bases in the junction. Sequenced sample: peripheral blood. This receptor was identified in a woman aged 30 to 39 with active or convalescent COVID-19. DNA sequence: TGTGCCAGCAGCGTAGGGACTAGCGGGGGGGTTATGCAGTATTTT. Translated, it gives CASSVGTSGGVMQYF.